The 29 T cell receptor beta chains below all came from one sample that was sequenced in a study of blood T cell repertoires in COVID-19. This table comes from immunoSEQ multiplex PCR, and its TCRdb copy is limited to in-frame clones, with some not included. Of approximately 50,000 clones detected, over 75% appear once; the ten largest clones hold over 4%. The sequencing input was peripheral blood. These receptors were obtained from an older man with acute or convalescent COVID-19.

The chain couples TRBV6-5 to TRBJ2-7; TRBD1 matches 7 bases. Germline V lookup: CDR1 MNHEY, CDR2 SVGAGI. Germline trimming cut 7 bases from V and 3 bases from J; bases unmatched to any gene: 12. This CDR3 is 15 amino acids long. CDR3 in amino acids: CASKSGQGGHYEQYF. The DNA of the CDR3 is TGTGCCAGCAAGAGTGGGCAAGGGGGCCACTACGAGCAGTACTTC.

The V call is TRBV24-1, the J call TRBJ2-1; 10 bases map to TRBD1. CDR3 length equals 19 residues. V gave up 4 bases and J gave up 0 bases; unmatched junction bases: 11. Germline V gene data show CDR1 as KGHDR and CDR2 as SFDVKD. The CDR3 DNA is TGTGCCACCAGTGACCCGTCAGCCCGGGACAGGGGCTCCTACAATGAGCAGTTCTTC. It encodes CATSDPSARDRGSYNEQFF.

The chain recombines TRBV5-1 with TRBJ2-7, with 7 positions matching TRBD2. The CDR3 spans 13 residues. Germline V CDR1 and CDR2: SGHRS, YFSETQ. V shed 0 bases, J shed 5 bases, and the junction held 2 bases outside the gene matches. CDR3 residues: CASSLGGGNEQYF. The CDR3 DNA reads as TGCGCCAGCAGCTTGGGGGGAGGGAACGAGCAGTACTTC.

The rearrangement links TRBV11-2 to TRBJ2-7; 7 nucleotides align to TRBD1. The CDR3 length is 18 residues. J lost 1 base, V lost 0 bases, and 12 bases had no gene match. Germline V gene sequence: CDR1 SGHAT, CDR2 FQNNGV. The CDR3 here is CASSLDREIGQVSYEQYF. The CDR3 coding sequence is TGTGCCAGCAGCTTAGATAGAGAGATCGGACAGGTTTCCTACGAGCAGTACTTC.

The V gene is TRBV29-1, the J gene TRBJ2-5; perhaps TRBD2 as D (7 bases). Trimming shortened V by 2 bases and J by 8 bases, and 21 bases separated the two germline ends. The CDR3 has 15 residues. The V gene's germline CDR1 is SQVTM and CDR2 ANQGSEA. The CDR3 nucleotides read TGCAGCGTTGAAAGGTTGGGGCACCCGGGGGGCACCCAGTACTTC. Translated: CSVERLGHPGGTQYF.

The J gene is TRBJ1-3, the V gene TRBV5-1; the D is unclear. This CDR3 region has 15 residues. The V gene's germline CDR1 is SGHRS and CDR2 YFSETQ. V was clipped by 0 bases and J by 0 bases, with 7 bases between them. CDR3 sequence reads: CASSLGLSSGNTIYF. The DNA for the CDR3 is TGCGCCAGCAGCTTGGGGCTCAGCTCTGGAAACACCATATATTTT. Complete variable domain (other parts from reference TRBV5-1 and TRBJ1-3): KAGVTQTPRYLIKTRGQQVTLSCSPISGHRSVSWYQQTPGQGLQFLFEYFSETQRNKGNFPGRFSGRQFSNSRSEMNVSTLELGDSALYLCASSLGLSSGNTIYFGEGSWLTVV.

This clone is a singleton in its sample. The chain couples TRBV14 to TRBJ2-5; the D gene is possibly TRBD1 (6 bases). This CDR3 comprises 15 residues. V was trimmed by 2 bases and J by 4 bases, leaving 14 bases between them. CDR1 and CDR2 (germline): SGHDN, FVKESK. CDR3 DNA sequence: TGTGCCAGCAGCCAATTAAGACAGGCCGGAGAGACCCAGTACTTC. Its protein is CASSQLRQAGETQYF. Full variable domain (outside the CDR3, taken from reference TRBV14 and TRBJ2-5): EAGVTQFPSHSVIEKGQTVTLRCDPISGHDNLYWYRRVMGKEIKFLLHFVKESKQDESGMPNNRFLAERTGGTYSTLKVQPAELEDSGVYFCASSQLRQAGETQYFGPGTRLLVL.

The J gene is TRBJ2-7, the V gene TRBV6-5; D is ambiguous. This CDR3 comprises 12 residues. Germline CDR1 and CDR2: MNHEY and SVGAGI. The V and J ends lost 6 bases and 7 bases respectively, with 13 bases between them. CDR3 sequence (DNA): TGTGCCAGCAGGGTTACTACGAGGGAGCAGTACTTC. This gives the protein CASRVTTREQYF.

V gene TRBV2 combines with J gene TRBJ1-2; D gene ambiguous. The V end lost 4 bases, the J end lost 4 bases, and 28 bases lay between the germline ends. Germline CDR1 is SNHLY and CDR2 is FYNNEI. The CDR3 sequence is 19 residues long. This chain's CDR3 is CASSGPMIVMMGSTYGYTF. CDR3 nucleotides: TGTGCCAGCAGTGGACCCATGATCGTAATGATGGGGAGCACCTATGGCTACACCTTC. Drawing the rest from reference TRBV2 and TRBJ1-2, the complete variable domain is EPEVTQTPSHQVTQMGQEVILRCVPISNHLYFYWYRQILGQKVEFLVSFYNNEISEKSEIFDDQFSVERPDGSNFTLKIRSTKLEDSAMYFCASSGPMIVMMGSTYGYTFGSGTRLTVV.

V is TRBV7-2 and J is TRBJ2-2; 10 bases match TRBD1. There are 14 residues in the CDR3. V shed 3 bases, J shed 7 bases, and the junction held 2 bases outside the gene matches. Germline assignment: CDR1 SGHTA and CDR2 FQGNSA. For the CDR3, the DNA is TGTGCCAGCAGCTTCGGACAGGGGGACGGGGAGCTGTTTTTT. Protein sequence: CASSFGQGDGELFF.

V gene TRBV28 combines with J gene TRBJ1-1, with D unclear. V was trimmed by 6 bases and J by 4 bases, leaving 15 bases between them. Germline CDR1 is MDHEN and CDR2 is SYDVKM. The CDR3 consists of 14 residues. The CDR3 DNA reads as TGTGCCAGCAGCCAACGGGTGACTACCACTGAAGCTTTCTTT. Protein sequence: CASSQRVTTTEAFF.

The DNA for the CDR3 is TGTGCCAGCAGCTTAGCGCAGGCAGCTTATAATTCACCCCTCCACTTT. Its translation: CASSLAQAAYNSPLHF. The chain combines TRBV7-9 with TRBJ1-6; D uncertain. The germline V and J ends were trimmed by 0 bases and 4 bases, with 10 bases remaining between them. The CDR3 loop spans 16 amino acids. Germline CDR1 reads SEHNR; CDR2 reads FQNEAQ (reference sequence).

The V call is TRBV7-2, the J call TRBJ1-2; a weak D match, TRBD1 (6 bases). Between the trimmed V and J ends, which lost 2 bases and 0 bases, there was a span of 10 bases. Germline CDR1 is SGHTA and CDR2 is FQGNSA. There are 15 residues in the CDR3. CDR3 sequence reads: CASSLWTEANYGYTF. The CDR3 DNA is TGTGCCAGCAGCTTATGGACAGAAGCTAACTATGGCTACACCTTC.

The rearrangement links TRBV3-1 (or the pseudogene TRBV3-2) to TRBJ1-6; D remains ambiguous. Germline loops: CDR1 LGHDT, CDR2 YNNKEL (reference sequence). This CDR3 is built from 15 residues. Trimming stripped 2 bases from V and 8 bases from J, with 13 bases between. This chain's CDR3 is CASSQNSGSDSPLHF. The CDR3 DNA reads TGTGCCAGCAGCCAAAACTCGGGTTCCGATTCACCCCTCCACTTT.

This clone was picked up one time. The rearrangement joins TRBV6-2 or TRBV6-3 to TRBJ1-6; 7 bases line up with TRBD1. Germline CDR1 MNHEY, CDR2 SVGEGT. Trimming at V came to 2 bases and at J to 5 bases, leaving 3 bases not matched to a gene. This CDR3 spans 15 amino acids. The CDR3 DNA reads TGTGCCAGCAGTTACCGGGACAGCCATAATTCACCCCTCCACTTT. Its translation is CASSYRDSHNSPLHF.

V gene TRBV18 combines with J gene TRBJ1-5; D remains ambiguous. Germline values: CDR1 KGHSH, CDR2 LQKENI. Deletions cut 2 bases from V and 3 bases from J, with 11 bases between. The CDR3 totals 15 residues. The DNA of the CDR3 is TGTGCCAGCTCACCAACAGCCCTATACAATCAGCCCCAGCATTTT. It codes for CASSPTALYNQPQHF.

This clone was detected a few times. The chain couples TRBV4-2 to TRBJ2-1; D perhaps matches TRBD2 (6 bases). The germline V gene has CDR1 LGHNA and CDR2 YNFKEQ. The germline V and J ends were trimmed by 4 bases and 9 bases, with 19 bases remaining between them. The CDR3 is made up of 15 amino acids. Here the CDR3 reads CASSPTVIEEGEQFF. The CDR3 nucleotides are TGTGCCAGCAGCCCTACAGTTATAGAGGAGGGTGAGCAGTTCTTC.

J is TRBJ2-3 and V is TRBV2; 10 bases fit TRBD2. Germline loops: CDR1 SNHLY, CDR2 FYNNEI. After removal of 6 bases from V and 2 bases from J, the junction contained 8 bases not matched to a gene. The CDR3 covers 16 residues. The DNA for the CDR3 is TGTGCCAGCAGCATTCAGCGGGGGGGGGTCACAGATACGCAGTATTTT. It yields the protein CASSIQRGGVTDTQYF.

V usage is TRBV4-3 and J usage is TRBJ1-1; the D is unclear. Trimming pared 0 bases from V and 1 base from J, leaving 6 bases between. CDR3 length: 14 amino acids. Germline CDR1 is LGHNA and CDR2 is YSLEER. The CDR3: CASSQERGNTEAFF. The CDR3 bases are TGCGCCAGCAGCCAAGAACGGGGGAACACTGAAGCTTTCTTT.

The V gene is TRBV7-2, the J gene TRBJ2-7; 8 nucleotides agree with TRBD2. J was trimmed by 5 bases and V by 7 bases; bases with no gene match: 16. Germline lookup yields CDR1 SGHTA and CDR2 FQGNSA. The CDR3 consists of 16 residues. CDR3 sequence reads: CASTLGPAGVQNEQYF. The CDR3 DNA reads TGTGCCAGCACCCTCGGCCCAGCGGGGGTGCAGAACGAGCAGTACTTC.

The CDR3 region is CATSSPEVAGKGTDTQYF. As DNA, the CDR3 is TGTGCCACCAGTTCCCCGGAGGTAGCGGGGAAAGGCACAGATACGCAGTATTTT. This chain uses TRBV24-1 with TRBJ2-3, with TRBD2 identical over 8 bases. This CDR3 comprises 18 residues. V shed 6 bases and J 1 base; nucleotides not matched to a gene: 14. Germline loops: CDR1 KGHDR, CDR2 SFDVKD.

V and J are TRBV29-1 and TRBJ2-3; 13 bases agree with TRBD2. This CDR3 has 16 residues. Germline trimming cut 8 bases from V and 6 bases from J; bases unmatched to any gene: 14. CDR1 is SQVTM, CDR2 ANQGSEA, per germline. The chain's CDR3 is CSTSGTSGEQSDTQYF. The CDR3, as DNA: TGCAGCACCTCCGGGACTAGCGGGGAGCAGTCCGATACGCAGTATTTT.

This chain uses TRBV4-3 with TRBJ1-2; no firm D call. V shed 0 bases and J shed 0 bases, with 17 bases lying between them. Germline V CDR1 and CDR2: LGHNA, YSLEER. The CDR3 has 18 amino acids. The CDR3 DNA reads TGCGCCAGCAGCCAAGAACCGGGAGCGAAAGGGTCTAACTATGGCTACACCTTC. Translating it yields CASSQEPGAKGSNYGYTF.

The V gene is TRBV5-6, the J gene TRBJ1-1; 9 bases agree with TRBD1. Per the germline V gene, CDR1 is SGHDT and CDR2 is YYEEEE. CDR3 length equals 15 residues. The V segment lost 4 bases and the J segment 6 bases; nucleotides outside the gene matches: 10. The CDR3 nucleotides read TGTGCCAGCAGCCCGTCGCCGGGACAGGGCCCTGAAGCTTTCTTT. It codes for CASSPSPGQGPEAFF.

V is TRBV4-3 and J is TRBJ1-4; D is unclear. V gave up 0 bases and J gave up 2 bases, with 10 bases separating them. The CDR3 sequence is 16 residues long. Germline V CDR1 and CDR2: LGHNA, YSLEER. The CDR3 DNA is TGCGCCAGCAGCCAAGACTATTTATCGACTAATGAAAAACTGTTTTTT. This translates into CASSQDYLSTNEKLFF.

V gene TRBV19 combines with J gene TRBJ1-5, with a weak D call TRBD1 (6 bases). The CDR3 totals 16 residues. The V gene's germline CDR1 is LNHDA and CDR2 SQIVND (reference sequence). V lost 3 bases to trimming and J lost 4 bases, with 16 bases between them. The CDR3 bases are TGTGCCAGTAGTATGGAAATCGGAAGGGGGAATCAGCCCCAGCATTTT. It specifies CASSMEIGRGNQPQHF.

V is TRBV19 and J is TRBJ2-7; a weak D match, TRBD1 (6 bases). This CDR3 comprises 16 residues. Germline CDR1 LNHDA, CDR2 SQIVND (reference sequence). Trimming removed 4 bases at V and 0 bases at J, with 16 bases between. This CDR3 is CASSTEPGTYSYEQYF. Here the CDR3 DNA reads TGTGCCAGTAGTACGGAGCCGGGGACATACTCCTACGAGCAGTACTTC.

V is TRBV7-2 and J is TRBJ2-7, with a possible D match to TRBD2 (6 bases). V was pared by 0 bases and J by 5 bases, with 11 bases between. Germline V CDR1 and CDR2: SGHTA, FQGNSA. This CDR3 contains 14 residues. The CDR3, as DNA: TGTGCCAGCAGCTTAGCCCGGGGGTTCGACGAGCAGTACTTC. It is translated as CASSLARGFDEQYF.

J is TRBJ2-3 and V is TRBV18, with TRBD2 matching over 12 bases. CDR1 is KGHSH, CDR2 LQKENI, per germline. Trimming took 6 bases from V and 3 from J; bases not matched to a gene: 4. The CDR3 length is 15 residues. In DNA form, the CDR3 reads TGTGCCAGCTCCCCTAGCGGGGGGGCAACAGATACGCAGTATTTT. It translates to CASSPSGGATDTQYF.